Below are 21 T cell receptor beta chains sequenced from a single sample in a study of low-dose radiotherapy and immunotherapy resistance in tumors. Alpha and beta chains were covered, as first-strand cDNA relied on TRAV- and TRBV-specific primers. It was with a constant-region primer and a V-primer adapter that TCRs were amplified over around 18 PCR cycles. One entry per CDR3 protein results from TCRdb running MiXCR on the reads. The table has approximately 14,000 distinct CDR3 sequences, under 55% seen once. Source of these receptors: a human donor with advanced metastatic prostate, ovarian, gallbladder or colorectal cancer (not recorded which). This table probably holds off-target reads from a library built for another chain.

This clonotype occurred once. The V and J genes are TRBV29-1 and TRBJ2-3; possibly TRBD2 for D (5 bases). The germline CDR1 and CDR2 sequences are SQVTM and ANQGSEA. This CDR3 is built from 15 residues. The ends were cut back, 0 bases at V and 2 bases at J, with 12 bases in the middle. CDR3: CSVEDWGELTDTQYF. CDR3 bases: TGCAGCGTTGAAGATTGGGGAGAACTCACAGATACGCAGTATTTT.

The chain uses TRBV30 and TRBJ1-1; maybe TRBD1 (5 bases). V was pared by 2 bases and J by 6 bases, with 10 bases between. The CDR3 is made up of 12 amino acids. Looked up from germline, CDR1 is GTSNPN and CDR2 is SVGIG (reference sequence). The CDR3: CAWSRGSAEAFF. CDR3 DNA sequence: TGTGCCTGGAGTAGGGGTAGTGCTGAAGCTTTCTTT.

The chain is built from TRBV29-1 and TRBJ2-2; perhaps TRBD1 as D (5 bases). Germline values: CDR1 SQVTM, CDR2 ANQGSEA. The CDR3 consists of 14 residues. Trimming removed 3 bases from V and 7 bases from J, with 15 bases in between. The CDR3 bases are TGCAGCGTTGATTATTGGGGAAGGGGCGGGGAGCTGTTTTTT. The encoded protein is CSVDYWGRGGELFF.

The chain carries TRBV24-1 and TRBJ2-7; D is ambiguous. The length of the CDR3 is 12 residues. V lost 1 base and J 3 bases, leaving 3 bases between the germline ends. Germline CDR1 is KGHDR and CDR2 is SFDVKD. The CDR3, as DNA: TGTGCCACCAGTGATTTAGGCTACGAGCAGTACTTC. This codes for CATSDLGYEQYF.

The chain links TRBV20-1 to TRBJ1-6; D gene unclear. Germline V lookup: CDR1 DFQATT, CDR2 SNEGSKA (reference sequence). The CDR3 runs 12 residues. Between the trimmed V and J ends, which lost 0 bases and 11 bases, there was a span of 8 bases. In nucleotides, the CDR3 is TGCAGTGCTAGAGAGGGTGGAACACCCCTCCACTTT. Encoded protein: CSAREGGTPLHF.

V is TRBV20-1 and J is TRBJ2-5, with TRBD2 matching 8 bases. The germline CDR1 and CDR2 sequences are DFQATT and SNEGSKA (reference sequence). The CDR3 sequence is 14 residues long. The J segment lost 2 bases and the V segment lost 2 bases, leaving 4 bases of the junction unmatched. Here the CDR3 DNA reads TGCAGTGCTAGACCCCAGCGGGGGCAAGAGACCCAGTACTTC. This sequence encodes CSARPQRGQETQYF.

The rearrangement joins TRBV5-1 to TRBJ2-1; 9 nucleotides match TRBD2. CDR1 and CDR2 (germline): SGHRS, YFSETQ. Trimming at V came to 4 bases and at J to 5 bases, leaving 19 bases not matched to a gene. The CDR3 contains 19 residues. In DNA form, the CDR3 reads TGCGCCAGCAGCCTTCCTCGGCGGGAGGGCTCCCCTGTTAACAATGAGCAGTTCTTC. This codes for CASSLPRREGSPVNNEQFF.

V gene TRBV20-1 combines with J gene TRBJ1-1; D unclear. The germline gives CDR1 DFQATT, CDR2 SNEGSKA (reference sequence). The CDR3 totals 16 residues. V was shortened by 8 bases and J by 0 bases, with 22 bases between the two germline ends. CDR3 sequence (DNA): TGCAGTTCGACCAAACAGCAAAAAGGAATGAACACTGAAGCTTTCTTT. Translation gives CSSTKQQKGMNTEAFF.

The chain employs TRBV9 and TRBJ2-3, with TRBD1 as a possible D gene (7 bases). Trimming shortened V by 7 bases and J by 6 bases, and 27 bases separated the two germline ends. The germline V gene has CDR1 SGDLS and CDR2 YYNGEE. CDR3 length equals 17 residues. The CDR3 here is CASGPLAGGTEPDTQYF. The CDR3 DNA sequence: TGTGCCAGCGGCCCCCTAGCAGGGGGGACTGAACCCGATACGCAGTATTTT.

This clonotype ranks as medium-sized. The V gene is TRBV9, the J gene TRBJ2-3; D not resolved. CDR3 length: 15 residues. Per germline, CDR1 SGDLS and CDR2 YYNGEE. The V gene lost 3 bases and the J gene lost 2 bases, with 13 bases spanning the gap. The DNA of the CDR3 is TGTGCCAGCAGCGGGCTAGAAGCGCTCACAGATACGCAGTATTTT. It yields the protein CASSGLEALTDTQYF.

The CDR3 protein is CASSLPPYEQYF. Here the CDR3 DNA reads TGTGCCAGTAGCCTCCCCCCGTACGAGCAGTACTTC. V and J are TRBV19 and TRBJ2-7; no firm D call. The CDR3 sequence is 12 residues long. CDR1 and CDR2 from the germline V gene are LNHDA and SQIVND (reference sequence). Trimming removed 6 bases from V and 4 bases from J, with 10 bases in between.

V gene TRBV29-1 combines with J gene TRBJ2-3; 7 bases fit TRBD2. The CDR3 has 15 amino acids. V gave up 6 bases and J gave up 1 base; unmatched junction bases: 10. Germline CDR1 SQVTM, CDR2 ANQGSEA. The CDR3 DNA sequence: TGCAGCGTACCCGGACTAGAAAGGGGCACAGATACGCAGTATTTT. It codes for CSVPGLERGTDTQYF.

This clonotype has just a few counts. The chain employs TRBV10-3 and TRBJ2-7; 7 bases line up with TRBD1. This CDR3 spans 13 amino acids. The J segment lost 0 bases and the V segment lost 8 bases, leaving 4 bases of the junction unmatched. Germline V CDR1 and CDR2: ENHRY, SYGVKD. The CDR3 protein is CAIRQGTSYEQYF. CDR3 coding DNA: TGTGCCATCCGACAGGGCACCTCCTACGAGCAGTACTTC.

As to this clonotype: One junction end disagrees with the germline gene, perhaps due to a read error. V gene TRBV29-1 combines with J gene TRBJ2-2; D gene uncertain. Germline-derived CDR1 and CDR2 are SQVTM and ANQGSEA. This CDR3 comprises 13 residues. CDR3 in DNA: TGCAGCGTTGACCAGGTGAACACCTGGGAGCTGTTTTTT. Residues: CSVDQVNTWELFF.

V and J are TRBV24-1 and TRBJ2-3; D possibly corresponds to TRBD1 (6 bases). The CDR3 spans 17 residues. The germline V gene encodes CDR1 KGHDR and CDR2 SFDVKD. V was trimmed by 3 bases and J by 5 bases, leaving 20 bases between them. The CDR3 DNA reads TGTGCCACCAGTGATGGGCGAAGGGGGACGACTCGAGATACGCAGTATTTT. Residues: CATSDGRRGTTRDTQYF.

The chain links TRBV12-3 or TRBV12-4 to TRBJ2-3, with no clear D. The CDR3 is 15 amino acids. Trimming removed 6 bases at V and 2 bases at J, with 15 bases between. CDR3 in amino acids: CASSLTAVHTDTQYF. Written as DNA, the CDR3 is TGTGCCAGCAGCCTGACGGCGGTACACACAGATACGCAGTATTTT.

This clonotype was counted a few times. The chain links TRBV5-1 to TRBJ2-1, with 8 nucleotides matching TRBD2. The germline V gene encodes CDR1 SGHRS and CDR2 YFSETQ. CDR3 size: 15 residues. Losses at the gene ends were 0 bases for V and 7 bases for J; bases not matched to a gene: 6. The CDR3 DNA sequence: TGCGCCAGCAGCTTGGAAACTAGCGGCGCTAATGAGCAGTTCTTC. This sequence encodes CASSLETSGANEQFF. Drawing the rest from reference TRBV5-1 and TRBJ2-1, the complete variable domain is KAGVTQTPRYLIKTRGQQVTLSCSPISGHRSVSWYQQTPGQGLQFLFEYFSETQRNKGNFPGRFSGRQFSNSRSEMNVSTLELGDSALYLCASSLETSGANEQFFGPGTRLTVL.

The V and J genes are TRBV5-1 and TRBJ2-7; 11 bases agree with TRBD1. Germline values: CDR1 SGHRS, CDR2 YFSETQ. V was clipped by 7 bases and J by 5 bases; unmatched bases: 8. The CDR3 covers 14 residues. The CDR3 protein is CASRIWTGGDEQYF. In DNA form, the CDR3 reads TGCGCCAGCCGGATCTGGACAGGGGGCGACGAGCAGTACTTC.

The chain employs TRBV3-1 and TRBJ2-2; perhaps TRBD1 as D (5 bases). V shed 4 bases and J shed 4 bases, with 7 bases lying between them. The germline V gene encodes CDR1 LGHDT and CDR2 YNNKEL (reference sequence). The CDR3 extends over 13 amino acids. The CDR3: CASSPRVTGELFF. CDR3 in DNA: TGTGCCAGCAGCCCCAGGGTCACCGGGGAGCTGTTTTTT.

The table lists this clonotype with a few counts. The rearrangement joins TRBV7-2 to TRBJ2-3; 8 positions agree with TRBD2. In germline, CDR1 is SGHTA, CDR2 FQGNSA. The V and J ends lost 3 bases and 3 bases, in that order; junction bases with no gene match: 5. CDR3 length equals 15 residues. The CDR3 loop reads CASSFGGAGTDTQYF. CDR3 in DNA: TGTGCCAGCAGCTTCGGGGGGGCCGGAACAGATACGCAGTATTTT.

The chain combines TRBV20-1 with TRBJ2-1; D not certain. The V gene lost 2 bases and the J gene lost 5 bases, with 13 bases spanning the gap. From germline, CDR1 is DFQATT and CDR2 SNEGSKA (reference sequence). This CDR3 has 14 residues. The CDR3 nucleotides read TGCAGTGCTAGAAGGCACGGGCGTAACAATGAGCAGTTCTTC. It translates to CSARRHGRNNEQFF.